The 24 T cell receptor beta chains reported below all come from one sample, sequenced in a study of blood T cells in healthy people across ages. The authors ran a second PCR of roughly 6 to 11 cycles using a sample-barcoded 5' primer and a J-beta primer mix. TCRdb independently ran MiXCR on the 5' RACE reads; one entry per CDR3 protein. Of over 1,500,000 distinct CDR3 sequences listed, about 49% are singletons. The sequencing sample was made of blood. These receptors all stem from a middle-aged woman in good health.

The chain combines TRBV6-5 with TRBJ2-7; the D is unclear. V was pared by 0 bases and J by 5 bases, with 8 bases between. This CDR3 spans 13 amino acids. Germline loops: CDR1 MNHEY, CDR2 SVGAGI. CDR3: CASSYSNGHEQYF. CDR3 nucleotides: TGTGCCAGCAGTTACTCGAACGGGCACGAGCAGTACTTC.

This clonotype was seen only once. This chain links TRBV20-1 with TRBJ1-2; tentative D call: TRBD1 (6 bases). Per the germline V gene, CDR1 is DFQATT and CDR2 is SNEGSKA (reference sequence). Deletions cut 5 bases from V and 5 bases from J, with 12 bases between. The CDR3 length is 12 residues. CDR3 in amino acids: CSAADRLYGYTF. DNA of the CDR3: TGCAGTGCTGCCGACAGGCTGTATGGCTACACCTTC.

The CDR3 spells CASSLMASGQETQYF. CDR3 nucleotide sequence: TGTGCCAGCAGCTTAATGGCTAGCGGCCAAGAGACCCAGTACTTC. V is TRBV7-2 and J is TRBJ2-5, with TRBD2 matching over 7 bases. The germline gives CDR1 SGHTA, CDR2 FQGNSA. This CDR3 comprises 15 residues. J gave up 1 base and V 2 bases, and 4 bases lay outside the gene matches.

The chain carries TRBV6-5 and TRBJ1-1, with D perhaps matching TRBD1 (6 bases). Germline CDR1 reads MNHEY; CDR2 reads SVGAGI. The CDR3 loop spans 14 amino acids. The V end lost 6 bases, the J end lost 3 bases, and 14 bases lay between the germline ends. The CDR3: CASRARGGHTEAFF. The CDR3 DNA follows: TGTGCCAGCAGGGCGAGAGGGGGACACACTGAAGCTTTCTTT.

J is TRBJ2-5 and V is TRBV4-2; 11 bases agree with TRBD1. The last part of the DNA fits TRBJ2-7 better; the J call may be wrong. CDR1 and CDR2 from the germline V gene are LGHNA and YNFKEQ. The CDR3 contains 14 residues. The CDR3 is CASSQGDRGTEQYF. The CDR3, as DNA: TGTGCCAGCAGCCAAGGGGACAGGGGGACCGAGCAGTACTTC.

This chain connects TRBV7-2 to TRBJ2-3, with D hard to call. Trimming took off 2 bases at V and 5 bases at J, with 26 bases between the two ends. Germline loops: CDR1 SGHTA, CDR2 FQGNSA. The CDR3 runs to 19 residues. As DNA, the CDR3 is TGTGCCAGCAGCTTACCCCTGTCCCTCCGTCGTGGCGTGGTAGATACGCAGTATTTT. Encoded protein: CASSLPLSLRRGVVDTQYF.

This clonotype was picked up a small number of times. This chain connects TRBV12-3 or TRBV12-4 to TRBJ2-1; D possibly corresponds to TRBD2 (5 bases). The CDR3 has 13 amino acids. The ends were cut back, 3 bases at V and 7 bases at J, with 10 bases in the middle. CDR3 region: CASSFQEVNEQFF. CDR3 sequence (DNA): TGTGCCAGCAGTTTTCAGGAGGTGAATGAGCAGTTCTTC.

This chain links TRBV19 with TRBJ2-1; TRBD2 agrees at 11 bases. Trimming cost V 7 bases and J 8 bases; bases outside gene matches: 10. The length of the CDR3 is 15 residues. The germline CDR1 and CDR2 sequences are LNHDA and SQIVND (reference sequence). This chain's CDR3 is CASKETSGAFYEQFF. The CDR3 coding sequence is TGTGCCAGTAAAGAGACTAGCGGGGCCTTCTATGAGCAGTTCTTC.

In its sample, this clonotype was seen a few times. CDR3 DNA: TGTGCCACCAGTGATTCTAGGGACAGGGTAACAGATACGCAGTATTTT. It specifies CATSDSRDRVTDTQYF. The rearrangement joins TRBV24-1 to TRBJ2-3; 9 positions agree with TRBD1. Trimming removed 2 bases from V and 3 bases from J; junction bases left unmatched: 5. The CDR3 sequence is 16 residues long. Germline CDR1 KGHDR, CDR2 SFDVKD.

The chain links TRBV5-1 to TRBJ2-3, with D tentatively TRBD2 (6 bases). Trimming left V 4 bases short and J 2 bases short, with 17 bases between. The CDR3 runs 16 residues. The germline V gene encodes CDR1 SGHRS and CDR2 YFSETQ. Here the CDR3 reads CASSEGRGINTDTQYF. In DNA form, the CDR3 reads TGCGCCAGCAGCGAGGGTCGGGGGATCAACACAGATACGCAGTATTTT. The full variable domain, in which reference TRBV5-1 and TRBJ2-3 provide the parts outside the CDR3, is KAGVTQTPRYLIKTRGQQVTLSCSPISGHRSVSWYQQTPGQGLQFLFEYFSETQRNKGNFPGRFSGRQFSNSRSEMNVSTLELGDSALYLCASSEGRGINTDTQYFGPGTRLTVL.

This clonotype was seen only a few times. The chain couples TRBV18 to TRBJ2-1, with D perhaps matching TRBD2 (6 bases). The germline gives CDR1 KGHSH, CDR2 LQKENI. This CDR3 contains 15 residues. The germline V and J ends were trimmed by 0 bases and 6 bases, with 12 bases remaining between them. For the CDR3, the DNA is TGTGCCAGCTCACCACCGGGGGGTTCGATCAATGAGCAGTTCTTC. This codes for CASSPPGGSINEQFF.

This rearrangement joins TRBV20-1 to TRBJ2-5; tentatively, D is TRBD1 (6 bases). V shed 3 bases and J shed 4 bases, with 18 bases lying between them. The CDR3 length is 15 residues. CDR1 DFQATT and CDR2 SNEGSKA come from the germline V gene (reference sequence). The CDR3 spells CSASPTQGVGETQYF. The CDR3 DNA is TGCAGTGCTAGCCCAACACAGGGTGTAGGAGAGACCCAGTACTTC.

The V call is TRBV4-3, the J call TRBJ2-5; 10 bases are shared with TRBD2. Germline V gives CDR1 LGHNA, CDR2 YSLEER. The CDR3 is 16 residues long. The V and J ends lost 4 bases and 1 base, in that order; junction bases with no gene match: 6. The CDR3 nucleotides are TGCGCCAGCAGCCCCTTACTAGCGGGGACCCAAGAGACCCAGTACTTC. It is translated as CASSPLLAGTQETQYF.

The J gene is TRBJ1-2, the V gene TRBV29-1, with D possibly TRBD1 on 5 matching bases. The germline gives CDR1 SQVTM, CDR2 ANQGSEA. The ends were cut back, 6 bases at V and 3 bases at J, with 11 bases in the middle. This CDR3 has 12 amino acids. In nucleotides, the CDR3 is TGCAGCGTAAGACGGGGGGACTATGGCTACACCTTC. As protein: CSVRRGDYGYTF.

This clonotype has more than one count but fewer than ten. This rearrangement joins TRBV24-1 to TRBJ1-2; D is unresolved. The germline V gene encodes CDR1 KGHDR and CDR2 SFDVKD. This CDR3 region has 12 residues. Trimming took 3 bases from V and 4 from J, leaving 5 bases between them. Here the CDR3 DNA reads TGTGCCACCAGTGATCCGGGCTATGGCTACACCTTC. Translating it yields CATSDPGYGYTF.

The V and J genes are TRBV6-2 or TRBV6-3 and TRBJ2-1; 7 bases line up with TRBD1. Per germline, CDR1 MNHEY and CDR2 SVGEGT. The V segment lost 4 bases and the J segment 2 bases; nucleotides outside the gene matches: 8. The CDR3 extends over 16 amino acids. The DNA for the CDR3 is TGTGCCAGCAGTTCAGGCGACAGGGCACCCTACAATGAGCAGTTCTTC. Protein sequence: CASSSGDRAPYNEQFF.

The J gene is TRBJ2-1, the V gene TRBV7-9, with D hard to call. Germline V CDR1 and CDR2: SEHNR, FQNEAQ (reference sequence). V lost 3 bases to trimming and J lost 7 bases, with 13 bases between them. The CDR3 is 14 residues long. The CDR3 loop is CASSFSGRSNEQFF. The CDR3 DNA follows: TGTGCCAGCAGCTTTTCAGGCCGAAGTAATGAGCAGTTCTTC. Full variable domain (remainder filled in from reference TRBV7-9 and TRBJ2-1): DTGVSQNPRHKITKRGQNVTFRCDPISEHNRLYWYRQTLGQGPEFLTYFQNEAQLEKSRLLSDRFSAERPKGSFSTLEIQRTEQGDSAMYLCASSFSGRSNEQFFGPGTRLTVL.

This clonotype was counted a few times. V gene TRBV7-2 combines with J gene TRBJ1-1; no reliable D call. The germline CDR1 and CDR2 sequences are SGHTA and FQGNSA. Trimming left V 1 base short and J 5 bases short, with 8 bases between. The CDR3 spans 13 residues. The CDR3 sequence: CASSLGDGTEAFF. CDR3 bases: TGTGCCAGCAGCTTAGGGGATGGAACTGAAGCTTTCTTT.

The chain is built from TRBV29-1 and TRBJ2-1; maybe TRBD2 (7 bases). The V end was cut by 5 bases, the J end by 2 bases, with 13 bases between. CDR1 is SQVTM, CDR2 ANQGSEA, per germline. The length of the CDR3 is 14 residues. The CDR3 sequence is CSVPGGRAYNEQFF. The CDR3 bases are TGCAGCGTTCCCGGGGGGCGCGCCTACAATGAGCAGTTCTTC.

The V and J genes are TRBV6-5 and TRBJ1-1; 7 bases map to TRBD1. V trimming: 6 bases; J trimming: 10 bases; junction bases outside the gene matches: 8. The CDR3 has 12 amino acids. Germline V CDR1 and CDR2: MNHEY, SVGAGI. CDR3 loop: CASRAGTDRAFF. In DNA form, the CDR3 reads TGTGCCAGCAGAGCAGGGACAGACAGAGCTTTCTTT.

This rearrangement joins TRBV7-8 to TRBJ2-5; D assignment may be TRBD1 or TRBD2 (5 bases each). The J call may be mistaken, given a closer DNA end match to TRBJ2-7. The CDR3 consists of 18 residues. In germline, CDR1 is SGHVS, CDR2 FQNEAQ. CDR3 bases: TGTGCCAGCAGCTTAGCAGGGCAGGGCGGGTTCTCCCTCTACGAGCAGTACTTC. Translated, it gives CASSLAGQGGFSLYEQYF.

This clonotype was counted between two and nine times. J is TRBJ1-2 and V is TRBV20-1, with D perhaps TRBD1 (6 bases). The length of the CDR3 is 11 residues. Per the germline V gene, CDR1 is DFQATT and CDR2 is SNEGSKA (reference sequence). V was pared by 6 bases and J by 10 bases, with 15 bases between. CDR3 DNA sequence: TGCAGTGCCGGACAGTCGGGGGTCTACACCTTC. Translating gives CSAGQSGVYTF.

Worth noting for this clonotype: The junction shows a germline mismatch at one end, possibly a read error. The genes are TRBV29-1 and TRBJ1-1; D remains unclear. The length of the CDR3 is 11 residues. In germline, CDR1 is SQVTM, CDR2 ANQGSEA. DNA of the CDR3: TGCAGCGTTGTCTATAACACTAAAGCTTTCTTT. Amino acids: CSVVYNTKAFF. Based on the CDR3 plus reference TRBV29-1 and TRBJ1-1, the full variable domain is SAVISQKPSRDICQRGTSLTIQCQVDSQVTMMFWYRQQPGQSLTLIATANQGSEATYESGFVIDKFPISRPNLTFSTLTVSNMSPEDSSIYLCSVVYNTKAFFGQGTRLTVV.

This clonotype has a single count. This chain's CDR3 is CASSQGPRPEKLFF. CDR3 DNA sequence: TGTGCCAGCAGTCAGGGGCCTAGGCCAGAAAAACTGTTTTTT. The V and J genes are TRBV6-1 and TRBJ1-4; a possible D gene is TRBD1 (6 bases). The CDR3 is 14 amino acids. V gave up 5 bases and J gave up 8 bases, with 15 bases separating them. The germline gives CDR1 MNHNS, CDR2 SASEGT.